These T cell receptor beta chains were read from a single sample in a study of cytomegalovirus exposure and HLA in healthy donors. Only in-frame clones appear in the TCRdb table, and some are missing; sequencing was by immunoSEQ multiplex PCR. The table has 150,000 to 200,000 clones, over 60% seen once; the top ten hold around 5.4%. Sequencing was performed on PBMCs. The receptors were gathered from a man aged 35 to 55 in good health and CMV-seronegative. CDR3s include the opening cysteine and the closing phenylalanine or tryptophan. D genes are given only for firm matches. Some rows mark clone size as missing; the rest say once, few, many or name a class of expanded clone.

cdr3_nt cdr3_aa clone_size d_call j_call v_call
TGTGCCATCGTTGGCGGGAGTAACACAGATACGCAGTATTTT CAIVGGSNTDTQYF few TRBD2 TRBJ2-3 TRBV25-1
TGTGCCAGCAGTTCCCGACAGGGGTTCAGCAATCAGCCCCAGCATTTT CASSSRQGFSNQPQHF few TRBD1 TRBJ1-5 TRBV6-5
TGTGCCAGCAGCTCACAATTAGAGTTTAGGAGGACTGAAGCTTTCTTT CASSSQLEFRRTEAFF NA NA TRBJ1-1 TRBV9
TGTGCCAGCAGCTTGGAGGCTAGCTCGGGTGAGCAGTTCTTC CASSLEASSGEQFF NA NA TRBJ2-1 TRBV5-4
TGCGCCAGCAGCCAAGATTCGGCTAGCGGGGGGGCAGATACGCAGTATTTT CASSQDSASGGADTQYF NA TRBD2 TRBJ2-3 TRBV4-1
TGTGCCAGCAGCTTAACAGGGGGTGGAGAGACCCAGTACTTC CASSLTGGGETQYF NA TRBD1 TRBJ2-5 TRBV7-2
TGTGCCAGCAAGCTAACAGGGGGCACTGAAGCTTTCTTT CASKLTGGTEAFF few TRBD1 TRBJ1-1 TRBV6-6
TGTGCCAGTAGTCTGGGACAGGTCATTTCTAACTATGGCTACACCTTC CASSLGQVISNYGYTF NA TRBD1 TRBJ1-2 TRBV19
TGTGCCAGCAGCTTACTAGCGGGAGGCGGGAGGGAAGAGACCCAGTACTTC CASSLLAGGGREETQYF NA TRBD2 TRBJ2-5 TRBV7-2
TGCGCCAGCAGCCAAGAGTTGGGGGGGCAAACAGATACGCAGTATTTT CASSQELGGQTDTQYF few NA TRBJ2-3 TRBV4-1
TGTGCCAGTAGTATATCGGAGCGATTCAAAAACATTCAGTACTTC CASSISERFKNIQYF few NA TRBJ2-4 TRBV19
TGTGCCAGCAGCTCTAGGCCCACAGATACGCAGTATTTT CASSSRPTDTQYF NA NA TRBJ2-3 TRBV13
TGTGCCAGCAGCCCCGCGGGAGGGCAGTACTACGAGCAGTACTTC CASSPAGGQYYEQYF NA TRBD2 TRBJ2-7 TRBV7-9
TGTGCCAGCAGCCAAACCCCAACCAACCCCGGCTATGGCTACACCTTC CASSQTPTNPGYGYTF once NA TRBJ1-2 TRBV7-9
TGTGCCACTAACAGGGGTAGTAATGAAAAACTGTTTTTT CATNRGSNEKLFF NA TRBD1 TRBJ1-4 TRBV19
TGCGCCAGCAGCCAAGTCGGCGGGAGGCCCACCGACCCTTACAATGAGCAGTTCTTC CASSQVGGRPTDPYNEQFF once TRBD2 TRBJ2-1 TRBV4-1
TGTGCCAGCAAAAAGCTTTTAGAGAACACTGAAGCTTTCTTT CASKKLLENTEAFF NA NA TRBJ1-1 TRBV7-2
TGCGCCAGCAGCGCATTCGGACAGGGTCGGACTAATGAAAAACTGTTTTTT CASSAFGQGRTNEKLFF NA TRBD1 TRBJ1-4 TRBV5-1
TGCGCCAGCAGCTACATAGCGGGAGCAGGGAACAATGAGCAGTTCTTC CASSYIAGAGNNEQFF NA TRBD2 TRBJ2-1 TRBV5-1
TGTGCCACTCTAGGACTAGCGGGAGGGGGTCAGTATGAGCAGTTCTTC CATLGLAGGGQYEQFF NA TRBD2 TRBJ2-1 TRBV10-3
TGTGCCAGCAGTGTCAGACAGGGCTCGGGGGGCTACACCTTC CASSVRQGSGGYTF NA TRBD1 TRBJ1-2 TRBV6-1
TGTGCCAGTAGCCCGACAGGGACTCGGGGACTGTTTTTT CASSPTGTRGLFF NA TRBD1 TRBJ1-4 TRBV19
TGTGCCAGCAGTTACGGGACAGGGTCGTCCTACGAGCAGTACTTC CASSYGTGSSYEQYF NA TRBD1 TRBJ2-7 TRBV6-5
TGTGCCTGGAGTGTACGGGCAGGGGGTACCTACGAGCAGTACTTC CAWSVRAGGTYEQYF NA TRBD1 TRBJ2-7 TRBV30